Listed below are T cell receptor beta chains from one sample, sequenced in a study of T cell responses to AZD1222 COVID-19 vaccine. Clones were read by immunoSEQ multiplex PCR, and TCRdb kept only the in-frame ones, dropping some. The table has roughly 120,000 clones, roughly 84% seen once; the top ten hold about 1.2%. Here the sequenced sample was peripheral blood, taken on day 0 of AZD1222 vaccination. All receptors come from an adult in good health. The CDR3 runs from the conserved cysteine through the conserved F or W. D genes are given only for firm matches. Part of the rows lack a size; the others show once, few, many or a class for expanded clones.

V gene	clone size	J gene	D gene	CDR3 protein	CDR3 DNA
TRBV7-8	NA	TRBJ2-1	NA	CASSLLRRLASNEQFF	TGTGCCAGCAGCTTACTCCGGCGGCTAGCGTCCAATGAGCAGTTCTTC
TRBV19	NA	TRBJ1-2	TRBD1	CATPGTGGRGGYTF	TGTGCCACTCCAGGGACAGGGGGAAGAGGAGGCTACACCTTC
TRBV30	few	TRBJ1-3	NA	CARRSGNTIYF	TGTGCCCGGAGATCTGGAAACACCATATATTTT
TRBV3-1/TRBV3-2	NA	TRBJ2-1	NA	CASKRLRSGMEQFF	TGTGCCAGCAAAAGACTTAGGTCGGGGATGGAGCAGTTCTTC
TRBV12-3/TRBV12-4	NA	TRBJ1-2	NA	CASSFGAGEGYTF	TGTGCCAGCAGTTTTGGGGCAGGCGAGGGCTACACCTTC
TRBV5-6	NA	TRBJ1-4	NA	CASSLEGRINEKLFF	TGTGCCAGCAGCTTAGAGGGAAGAATTAATGAAAAACTGTTTTTT
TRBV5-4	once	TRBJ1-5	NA	CASSVLGGDQPQHF	TGTGCCAGCAGCGTCCTGGGGGGGGATCAGCCCCAGCATTTT
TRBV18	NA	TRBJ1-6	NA	CASRRDINSPLHF	TGTGCCAGCCGCCGGGACATCAATTCACCCCTCCACTTT
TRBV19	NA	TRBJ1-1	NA	CASSMRGLEAFF	TGTGCCAGTAGTATGCGGGGGCTTGAAGCTTTCTTT
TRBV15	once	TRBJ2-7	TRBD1	CATRDRANEQYF	TGTGCCACCAGGGACAGGGCCAACGAGCAGTACTTC
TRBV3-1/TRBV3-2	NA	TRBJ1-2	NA	CASSQFVPGHGYTF	TGTGCCAGCAGCCAATTTGTCCCCGGGCATGGCTACACCTTC
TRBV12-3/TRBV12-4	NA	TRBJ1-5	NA	CASSFSTYQPQHF	TGTGCCAGCAGTTTCAGTACCTATCAGCCACAGCATTTT
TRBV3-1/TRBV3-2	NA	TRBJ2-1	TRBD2	CASSQDAGGSYNEQFF	TGTGCCAGCAGCCAAGATGCGGGGGGGTCTTACAATGAGCAGTTCTTC
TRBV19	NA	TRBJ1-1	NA	CASRIGRMNTEAFF	TGTGCCAGTAGGATCGGACGGATGAACACTGAAGCTTTCTTT
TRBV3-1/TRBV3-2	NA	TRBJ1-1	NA	CASSLGQKAFF	TGTGCCAGCAGCCTAGGACAGAAAGCTTTCTTT
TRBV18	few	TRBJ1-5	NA	CASSPWGMGTGINQPQHF	TGTGCCAGCTCTCCGTGGGGGATGGGCACGGGGATAAATCAGCCCCAGCATTTT
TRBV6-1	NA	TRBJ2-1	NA	CASSEDEQFF	TGTGCCAGCAGTGAAGATGAGCAGTTCTTC
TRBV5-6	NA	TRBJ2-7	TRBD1	CASSMDRTYEQYF	TGTGCCAGCAGCATGGACAGGACCTACGAGCAGTACTTC
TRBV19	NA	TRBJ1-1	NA	CASSTPVGGSNTEAFF	TGTGCCAGTAGTACCCCCGTGGGGGGCTCGAACACTGAAGCTTTCTTT
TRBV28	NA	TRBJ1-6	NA	CASSLGGAGTYNSPLHF	TGTGCCAGCAGTTTAGGGGGGGCGGGGACCTATAATTCACCCCTCCACTTT
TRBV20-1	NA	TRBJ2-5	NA	CSALRGETQYF	TGCAGTGCCCTCCGGGGAGAGACCCAGTACTTC
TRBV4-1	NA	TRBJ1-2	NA	CASSHYRGGDYGYTF	TGCGCCAGCAGCCACTATAGGGGCGGGGACTATGGCTACACCTTC
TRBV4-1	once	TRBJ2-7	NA	CASSLEGSYEQYF	TGCGCCAGCAGCCTCGAGGGCTCCTACGAGCAGTACTTC
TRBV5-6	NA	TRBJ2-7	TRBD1	CASSSPGTGLYEQYF	TGTGCCAGCAGTTCCCCCGGGACAGGGCTCTACGAGCAGTACTTC